A selection of T cell receptor beta chains follows, all from one sample in a study of blood T cells in healthy people across ages. One entry per CDR3 protein, called by TCRdb with MiXCR from the 5' RACE reads. This table holds about 1.1 million distinct CDR3 sequences, 35% to 45% found once. The sequenced material came from blood. These receptors all stem from a man between 18 and 29 years old in good health. Both conserved end residues are part of each CDR3. The D gene is left open where the match is weak. The size of a clone is reported for some rows only, either as once, few or many, or as a class for expanded clones.

size: few; J: TRBJ1-5; V: TRBV20-1; length: 15; D: -; CDR3: CSARGSGWRNQPQHF; DNA: TGCAGTGCAAGGGGATCAGGTTGGCGCAATCAGCCCCAGCATTTT
size: once; J: TRBJ1-5; V: TRBV18; length: 15; D: -; CDR3: CASSPGQGTNQPQHF; DNA: TGTGCCAGCTCACCAGGGCAAGGGACCAATCAGCCCCAGCATTTT
size: -; J: TRBJ2-4; V: TRBV27; length: 17; D: -; CDR3: CASSPLAEGLAKNIQYF; DNA: TGTGCCAGCAGTCCCCTCGCGGAGGGCTTAGCCAAAAACATTCAGTACTTC
size: many; J: TRBJ1-2; V: TRBV12-3/TRBV12-4; length: 18; D: TRBD1; CDR3: CASSFRTGGEGLNYGYTF; DNA: TGTGCCAGCAGTTTCCGGACAGGGGGCGAAGGTTTGAACTATGGCTACACCTTC
size: many; J: TRBJ2-3; V: TRBV5-1; length: 13; D: TRBD1; CDR3: CASSLGTGDTQYF; DNA: TGCGCCAGCAGCTTGGGGACAGGAGATACGCAGTATTTT
size: -; J: TRBJ1-2; V: TRBV2; length: 13; D: -; CDR3: CASSKQGLGDYTF; DNA: TGTGCCAGCAGTAAACAAGGCCTGGGAGACTACACCTTC
size: -; J: TRBJ2-1; V: TRBV20-1; length: 11; D: -; CDR3: CSATPEETQFF; DNA: TGCAGTGCAACGCCGGAAGAGACCCAGTTCTTC
size: few; J: TRBJ2-7; V: TRBV11-2; length: 13; D: -; CDR3: CASSSLRTGEQYF; DNA: TGTGCCAGCAGCTCCCTCCGGACCGGGGAGCAGTACTTC
size: few; J: TRBJ1-4; V: TRBV7-9; length: 16; D: -; CDR3: CASSLGSSAGTEKLFF; DNA: TGTGCCAGCAGCTTAGGTTCGTCGGCAGGGACCGAAAAACTGTTTTTT
size: many; J: TRBJ1-1; V: TRBV18; length: 15; D: TRBD1; CDR3: CASSPGTGGNTEAFF; DNA: TGTGCCAGCTCACCCGGGACAGGGGGGAACACTGAAGCTTTCTTT
size: few; J: TRBJ1-1; V: TRBV12-3/TRBV12-4; length: 14; D: -; CDR3: CASSLLGQQREAFF; DNA: TGTGCCAGCAGTTTATTAGGACAGCAAAGAGAAGCTTTCTTT
size: -; J: TRBJ1-5; V: TRBV20-1; length: 14; D: TRBD1; CDR3: CSARSGTANQPQHF; DNA: TGCAGTGCTAGATCCGGGACAGCAAATCAGCCCCAGCATTTT
size: -; J: TRBJ2-2; V: TRBV7-9; length: 14; D: -; CDR3: CASSFGGLTGELFF; DNA: TGTGCCAGCAGCTTCGGGGGGCTAACCGGGGAGCTGTTTTTT
size: -; J: TRBJ1-2; V: TRBV12-3/TRBV12-4; length: 18; D: -; CDR3: CASSLSGGEPVINYGYTF; DNA: TGTGCCAGCAGTTTAAGTGGGGGGGAGCCGGTTATTAACTATGGCTACACCTTC
size: few; J: TRBJ2-7; V: TRBV6-1; length: 15; D: TRBD1; CDR3: CASSEGPDRVYEQYF; DNA: TGTGCCAGCAGTGAAGGTCCGGACAGGGTCTACGAGCAGTACTTC
size: -; J: TRBJ1-1; V: TRBV4-1; length: 13; D: -; CDR3: CASSQIAQGEAFF; DNA: TGCGCCAGCAGCCAGATTGCACAGGGTGAGGCTTTCTTT
size: -; J: TRBJ1-1; V: TRBV6-6; length: 15; D: -; CDR3: CASRPPGGVNTEAFF; DNA: TGTGCCAGCAGGCCCCCGGGGGGTGTGAACACTGAAGCTTTCTTT
size: few; J: TRBJ1-6; V: TRBV7-2; length: 12; D: -; CDR3: CAGSLIPEPLHF; DNA: TGTGCCGGCAGCTTAATACCAGAACCCCTCCACTTT
size: -; J: TRBJ2-2; V: TRBV7-2; length: 15; D: TRBD2; CDR3: CASSLGLAGSGELFF; DNA: TGTGCTAGCAGCTTGGGACTAGCGGGGTCCGGGGAGCTGTTTTTT
size: -; J: TRBJ1-6; V: TRBV2; length: 15; D: -; CDR3: CASRDSSHYNSPLHF; DNA: TGTGCCAGCAGGGACAGCTCCCATTATAATTCACCCCTCCACTTT
size: few; J: TRBJ1-1; V: TRBV25-1; length: 14; D: -; CDR3: CASSESRSNTEAFF; DNA: TGTGCCAGCAGTGAAAGCCGTTCGAACACTGAAGCTTTCTTT
size: once; J: TRBJ2-2; V: TRBV20-1; length: 15; D: -; CDR3: CSARDLQKNTGELFF; DNA: TGCAGTGCTAGAGATCTCCAGAAGAACACCGGGGAGCTGTTTTTT
size: -; J: TRBJ2-2; V: TRBV5-1; length: 15; D: -; CDR3: CASFARGQNTGELFF; DNA: TGCGCCAGCTTCGCGCGGGGACAAAACACCGGGGAGCTGTTTTTT
size: -; J: TRBJ1-2; V: TRBV7-9; length: 13; D: -; CDR3: CASSLGPPGGYTF; DNA: TGTGCCAGCAGCCTCGGACCGCCTGGAGGCTACACCTTC
size: -; J: TRBJ2-3; V: TRBV20-1; length: 16; D: -; CDR3: CSARAWQAGSTDTQYF; DNA: TGCAGTGCTAGAGCTTGGCAGGCAGGCTCCACAGATACGCAGTATTTT
size: -; J: TRBJ2-1; V: TRBV3-1; length: 16; D: -; CDR3: CASSQVTFFSYNEQFF; DNA: TGTGCCAGCAGCCAAGTGACATTTTTTTCCTACAATGAGCAGTTCTTC
size: -; J: TRBJ2-1; V: TRBV18; length: 12; D: -; CDR3: CASSPTESEQFF; DNA: TGTGCCAGCTCACCTACTGAGTCTGAGCAGTTCTTC
size: -; J: TRBJ2-3; V: TRBV6-1; length: 17; D: -; CDR3: CASSEQSGDAYGDTQYF; DNA: TGTGCCAGCAGTGAACAGTCCGGGGATGCGTATGGAGATACGCAGTATTTT
size: -; J: TRBJ1-4; V: TRBV20-1; length: 14; D: -; CDR3: CSARDGGRYEKLFF; DNA: TGCAGTGCTAGAGATGGGGGGCGCTATGAAAAGCTGTTTTTT
size: -; J: TRBJ2-7; V: TRBV6-2/TRBV6-3; length: 14; D: -; CDR3: CASSSSLTGYEQYF; DNA: TGTGCCAGCAGTTCCAGCCTTACAGGGTACGAGCAGTACTTC
size: few; J: TRBJ2-4; V: TRBV4-1; length: 15; D: -; CDR3: CASSQLGLAKNIQYF; DNA: TGCGCCAGCAGCCAATTGGGGTTAGCCAAAAACATTCAGTACTTC
size: -; J: TRBJ2-4; V: TRBV28; length: 17; D: TRBD1; CDR3: CASRRIRGLGAKNIQYF; DNA: TGTGCCAGCAGGAGGATCAGGGGGCTGGGAGCCAAAAACATTCAGTACTTC
size: -; J: TRBJ1-2; V: TRBV21-1; length: 17; D: -; CDR3: CASSVQPWTGADHGYTF; DNA: TGTGCCAGCAGCGTCCAACCTTGGACAGGGGCCGACCATGGCTACACCTTC
size: -; J: TRBJ1-2; V: TRBV27; length: 15; D: -; CDR3: CASSYGRGGGYGYTF; DNA: TGTGCCAGCAGTTATGGTCGGGGGGGCGGGTATGGCTACACCTTC
size: few; J: TRBJ1-2; V: TRBV3-1; length: 15; D: -; CDR3: CASSKYSGTDYGYTF; DNA: TGTGCCAGCAGCAAATACTCCGGGACCGACTATGGCTACACCTTC
size: few; J: TRBJ2-3; V: TRBV12-3/TRBV12-4; length: 15; D: -; CDR3: CASSLIRGAPDTQYF; DNA: TGTGCCAGCAGTTTGATTCGGGGGGCTCCAGATACGCAGTATTTT
size: -; J: TRBJ2-7; V: TRBV2; length: 14; D: TRBD2; CDR3: CASSETLAGDEQYF; DNA: TGTGCCAGCAGTGAAACGCTAGCGGGGGACGAGCAGTACTTC
size: -; J: TRBJ2-1; V: TRBV6-6; length: 17; D: TRBD2; CDR3: CASLAAGGPLSYNEQFF; DNA: TGTGCCAGCCTAGCGGCGGGGGGGCCTCTTTCCTACAATGAGCAGTTCTTC
size: -; J: TRBJ2-7; V: TRBV21-1; length: 16; D: -; CDR3: CASLKTLLRDPYEQYF; DNA: TGTGCCAGCCTTAAGACCCTCCTAAGGGATCCCTACGAGCAGTACTTC
size: -; J: TRBJ1-4; V: TRBV4-3; length: 15; D: -; CDR3: CASSQGGRVNEKLFF; DNA: TGCGCCAGCAGCCAAGGAGGCCGGGTTAATGAAAAACTGTTTTTT
size: -; J: TRBJ2-3; V: TRBV29-1; length: 11; D: -; CDR3: CAQRGPDTQYF; DNA: TGCGCACAACGGGGCCCAGATACGCAGTATTTT
size: many; J: TRBJ2-1; V: TRBV18; length: 15; D: TRBD1; CDR3: CASSLGTGDYNEQFF; DNA: TGTGCCAGCTCACTGGGGACAGGCGACTACAATGAGCAGTTCTTC
size: many; J: TRBJ2-1; V: TRBV2; length: 16; D: TRBD2; CDR3: CASRKRLAGSYNEQFF; DNA: TGTGCCAGCAGGAAAAGACTAGCGGGGTCCTACAATGAGCAGTTCTTC
size: -; J: TRBJ1-2; V: TRBV12-3/TRBV12-4; length: 16; D: TRBD1; CDR3: CASSRITGTGFPGYTF; DNA: TGTGCCAGCAGTCGAATCACCGGGACAGGGTTTCCTGGCTACACCTTC
size: few; J: TRBJ2-4; V: TRBV12-3/TRBV12-4; length: 17; D: -; CDR3: CASSSGTESLAKNIQYF; DNA: TGTGCCAGCAGCTCCGGGACGGAGTCTCTGGCCAAAAACATTCAGTACTTC
size: -; J: TRBJ2-6; V: TRBV2; length: 16; D: TRBD1; CDR3: CASSETGWAGANVLTF; DNA: TGTGCCAGCAGTGAGACAGGGTGGGCTGGGGCCAACGTCCTGACTTTC
size: -; J: TRBJ2-1; V: TRBV20-1; length: 13; D: -; CDR3: CSASGRFSYEQFF; DNA: TGCAGTGCGTCGGGACGGTTTTCCTACGAGCAGTTCTTC
size: -; J: TRBJ2-3; V: TRBV6-6; length: 15; D: -; CDR3: CASSYEGGRTDTQYF; DNA: TGTGCCAGCAGTTACGAGGGGGGCCGCACAGATACGCAGTATTTT
size: -; J: TRBJ1-2; V: TRBV7-9; length: 15; D: -; CDR3: CASSLAAVGPTGYTF; DNA: TGTGCCAGCAGCTTAGCGGCGGTTGGGCCCACCGGCTACACCTTC
size: -; J: TRBJ2-5; V: TRBV29-1; length: 14; D: TRBD2; CDR3: CSVEGVAGNNEQYF; DNA: TGCAGCGTTGAAGGGGTAGCGGGGAACAATGAGCAGTACTTC
size: few; J: TRBJ2-3; V: TRBV6-4; length: 15; D: -; CDR3: CASSFKGVSTDTQYF; DNA: TGTGCCAGCAGCTTCAAGGGGGTTAGCACAGATACGCAGTATTTT
size: few; J: TRBJ2-1; V: TRBV20-1; length: 15; D: -; CDR3: CSAEGVGARYNEQFF; DNA: TGCAGTGCTGAGGGCGTAGGGGCCAGATACAATGAGCAGTTCTTC
size: -; J: TRBJ2-3; V: TRBV2; length: 16; D: TRBD2; CDR3: CASSDPSGGAPDTQYF; DNA: TGTGCCAGCAGTGATCCTAGCGGGGGGGCCCCAGATACGCAGTATTTT
size: -; J: TRBJ1-4; V: TRBV6-5; length: 14; D: TRBD1; CDR3: CASSDTTGVEKLFF; DNA: TGTGCCAGCAGTGACACGACAGGGGTGGAAAAACTGTTTTTT
size: few; J: TRBJ2-7; V: TRBV7-8; length: 15; D: -; CDR3: CASSLTIAQTYEQYF; DNA: TGTGCCAGCAGCTTAACGATAGCGCAGACCTACGAGCAGTACTTC
size: -; J: TRBJ1-2; V: TRBV6-1; length: 14; D: -; CDR3: CASSSATGLYGYTF; DNA: TGTGCCAGCAGTTCAGCGACAGGTCTCTATGGCTACACCTTC
size: few; J: TRBJ2-1; V: TRBV20-1; length: 15; D: TRBD2; CDR3: CSALLGTSSYNEQFF; DNA: TGCAGTGCCCTCCTGGGGACTAGCTCCTACAATGAGCAGTTCTTC
size: few; J: TRBJ1-1; V: TRBV7-9; length: 14; D: -; CDR3: CASSPELADTEAFF; DNA: TGTGCCAGCAGCCCCGAGCTGGCGGACACTGAAGCTTTCTTT
size: few; J: TRBJ1-1; V: TRBV3-1; length: 14; D: -; CDR3: CASSTGRRGTEAFF; DNA: TGTGCCAGCAGCACTGGACGGAGGGGCACTGAAGCTTTCTTT
size: -; J: TRBJ1-1; V: TRBV25-1; length: 13; D: -; CDR3: CASSSRRGAEAFF; DNA: TGTGCCAGCAGCTCCCGGCGGGGGGCTGAAGCTTTCTTT